This record looks at one TCR beta chain sequence and its context. There is no known antigen for this receptor. No much larger clonotype is one base removed from it; base qualities were not supplied. This sample is drawn from a study of blood T cell repertoires in COVID-19 (dated by TCRdb to 2018 to 2021). In terms of the full investigation: Samples from collaborators originated in the United States, Italy and Spain and spanned both the acute and convalescent phases of COVID-19. HLA class I and class II types, where available, came from metadata supplied by the sample provider rather than from assay-based typing. The material from the prospective study consisted of cDNA or gDNA derived from T cells, B-cell-depleted T cells, or PBMCs. The repertoires were released in a freely available public database meant as a resource for research on the immune response to SARS-CoV-2. Sample metadata almost always included a de-identified subject ID, COVID-19 status, age in years and sex. Samples were obtained from the ongoing ImmuneRACE study (first 160 participants) and from about 1,300 subjects provided by 6 global collaborators. Subjects who had been exposed to COVID-19, were actively infected with it, or had recovered from it provided the deeply sampled blood TCRbeta repertoires that made up the dataset.

Summary of the overall study and its limitations: How much clinical and demographic metadata was included differed by source and by participant, and the metadata was provided uncurated.

From cysteine to phenylalanine, the CDR3 is 14 amino acids long. This entry keeps only the CDR3 DNA: 42 bases, framed from base 1. The germline V gene sets CDR1 to LGHNA and CDR2 to YNFKEQ. V is cut by 5 bases and J by 3 bases, and the space between the germline ends is 14 bases. The immunoSEQ Assay, a bias-controlled multiplex PCR, was used to amplify TCRbeta CDR3 regions from genomic DNA. The original pipeline was this. The number of nucleated cells in each sample was estimated from the amplification of reference gene primers within the assay. Sequence reads were collapsed and filtered to measure the absolute abundance of every unique TCRbeta CDR3 rearrangement. For each sample, productive Simpson clonality was calculated by taking the square root of Simpson's diversity index across productive rearrangements. TCRdb took over this immuneACCESS table, retaining in-frame rearrangements with V and J assigned. Such tables are incomplete; in checked studies, under half of the missing clones stem from an unresolved V gene, and the remainder is unexplained. V and J calls plus clone size are reproduced from that table; the DNA served to infer D and trimming. Across this sample there are under 250,000 clones, with approximately 91% seen only once. In total, the top ten clones hold around 0.9% of the sample.

One collaborating source in Seattle enrolled patients while the patients were actively infected and followed the patients over time throughout the course of disease. Whole blood was collected in K2EDTA tubes by collaborating institutions according to the institutions' own protocols. For TCRbeta analysis, collaborator samples were shipped as frozen whole blood, as isolated PBMCs, or as DNA extracted from either sample type. This clonotype originated in a man between 25 and 39 years old with COVID-19, enrolled during active disease. Source material: peripheral blood. This receptor chain uses TRBV4-2 and TRBJ2-7; TRBD2 is a weak D gene call, 6 bases matching. This receptor has the CDR3 CASSVDPGGYEQYF. The bases read TGTGCCAGCAGCGTGGACCCCGGGGGCTACGAGCAGTACTTC.